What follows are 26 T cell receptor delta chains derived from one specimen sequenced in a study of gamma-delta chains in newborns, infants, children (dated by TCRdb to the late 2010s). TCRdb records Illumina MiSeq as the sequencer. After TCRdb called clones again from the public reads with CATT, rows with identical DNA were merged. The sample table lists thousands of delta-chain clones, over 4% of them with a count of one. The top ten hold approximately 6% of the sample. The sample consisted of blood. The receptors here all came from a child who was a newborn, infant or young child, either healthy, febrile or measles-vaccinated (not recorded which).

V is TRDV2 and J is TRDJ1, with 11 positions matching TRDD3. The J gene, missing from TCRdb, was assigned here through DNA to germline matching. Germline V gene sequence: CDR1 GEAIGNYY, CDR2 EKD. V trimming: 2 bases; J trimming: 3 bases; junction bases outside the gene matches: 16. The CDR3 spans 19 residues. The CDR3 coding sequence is TGTGCCTGTGACAGCCTAATCCTGCTGGGGGATACCGGCTCCGATAAACTCATCTTT. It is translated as CACDSLILLGDTGSDKLIF.

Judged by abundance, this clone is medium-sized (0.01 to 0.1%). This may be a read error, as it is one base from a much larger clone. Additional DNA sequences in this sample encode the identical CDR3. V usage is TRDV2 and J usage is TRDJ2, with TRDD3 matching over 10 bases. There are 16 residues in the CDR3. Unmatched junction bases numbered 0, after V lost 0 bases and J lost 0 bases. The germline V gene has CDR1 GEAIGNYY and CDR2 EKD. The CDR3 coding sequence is TGTGCCTGTGACACCCTGGGGGATACTTTGACAGCACAACTCTTCTTT. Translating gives CACDTLGDTLTAQLFF.

Here the CDR3 DNA reads TGTGCCTGTGACATACTGGGGGATTCTCAAGGCACCGATAAACTCATCTTT. Residues: CACDILGDSQGTDKLIF. The chain carries TRDV2 and TRDJ1; 10 bases agree with TRDD3. This CDR3 spans 17 amino acids. V was pared by 2 bases and J by 1 base, with 9 bases of the junction left unmatched. Germline loops: CDR1 GEAIGNYY, CDR2 EKD.

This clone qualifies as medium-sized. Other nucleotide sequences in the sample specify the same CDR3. The CDR3 coding sequence is TGTGCCTGTGACAGCCTTCCTACTAACCCCGGGATAGGGGAGACCGATAAACTCATCTTT. It is translated as CACDSLPTNPGIGETDKLIF. This rearrangement joins TRDV2 to TRDJ1; 9 nucleotides agree with TRDD2. J gave up 2 bases and V 2 bases, and 20 bases lay outside the gene matches. The CDR3 contains 20 residues. CDR1 and CDR2 from the germline V gene are GEAIGNYY and EKD.

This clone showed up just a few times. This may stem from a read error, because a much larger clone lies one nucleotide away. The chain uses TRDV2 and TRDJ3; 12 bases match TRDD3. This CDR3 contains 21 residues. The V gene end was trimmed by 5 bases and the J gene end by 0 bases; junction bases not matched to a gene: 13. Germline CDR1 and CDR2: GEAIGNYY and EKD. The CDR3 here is CACGEILGDTPSSWDTRQMFF. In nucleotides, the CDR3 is TGTGCCTGTGGCGAGATACTGGGGGATACCCCCAGCTCCTGGGACACCCGACAGATGTTTTTC.

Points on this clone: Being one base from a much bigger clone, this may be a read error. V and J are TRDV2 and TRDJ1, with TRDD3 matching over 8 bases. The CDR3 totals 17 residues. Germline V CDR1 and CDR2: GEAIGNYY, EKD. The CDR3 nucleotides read TGTGCCTGTGGCACCGTATCGGGATACGTGCTTGGCGATAAACTCATCTTT. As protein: CACGTVSGYVLGDKLIF.

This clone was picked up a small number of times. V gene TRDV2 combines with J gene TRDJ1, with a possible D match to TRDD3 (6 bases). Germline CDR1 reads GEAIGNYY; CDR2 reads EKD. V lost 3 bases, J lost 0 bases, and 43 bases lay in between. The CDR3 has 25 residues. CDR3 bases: TGTGCCTGTGACGGGATCCTTTCCTCCCGTAAGGGAACTGGGTTCCAGACACAGTACACCGATAAACTCATCTTT. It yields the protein CACDGILSSRKGTGFQTQYTDKLIF.

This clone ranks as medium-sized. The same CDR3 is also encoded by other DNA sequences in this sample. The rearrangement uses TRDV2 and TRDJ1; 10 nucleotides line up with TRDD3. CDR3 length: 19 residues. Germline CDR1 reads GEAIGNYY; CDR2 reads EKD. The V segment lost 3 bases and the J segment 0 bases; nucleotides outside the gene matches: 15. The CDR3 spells CACDGLGDMIDPYTDKLIF. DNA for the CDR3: TGTGCCTGTGACGGCCTGGGGGATATGATAGACCCGTACACCGATAAACTCATCTTT.

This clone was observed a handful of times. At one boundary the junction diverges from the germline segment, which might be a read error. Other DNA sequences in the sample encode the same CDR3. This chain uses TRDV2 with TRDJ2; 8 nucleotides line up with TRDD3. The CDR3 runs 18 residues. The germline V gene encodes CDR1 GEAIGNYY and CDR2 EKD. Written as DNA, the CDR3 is TGTGCCTGCGACACCGTCAGTGGGGGATCCCAGGGGACAGCACAACTCTTCTTT. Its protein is CACDTVSGGSQGTAQLFF.

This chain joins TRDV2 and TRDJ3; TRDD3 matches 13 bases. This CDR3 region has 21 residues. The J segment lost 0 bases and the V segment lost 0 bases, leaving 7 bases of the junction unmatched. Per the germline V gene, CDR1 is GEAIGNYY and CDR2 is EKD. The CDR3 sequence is CACDTLRTGGYGSWDTRQMFF. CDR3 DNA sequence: TGTGCCTGTGACACCCTTCGTACTGGGGGATACGGCTCCTGGGACACCCGACAGATGTTTTTC.

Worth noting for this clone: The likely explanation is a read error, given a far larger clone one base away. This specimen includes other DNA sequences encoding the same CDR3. CDR3 sequence: CACDTAYLGADDKLIF. CDR3 nucleotide sequence: TGTGCCTGTGACACCGCGTATCTGGGGGCTGACGATAAACTCATCTTT. The chain has TRDV2 and TRDJ1; 7 bases are a match to TRDD3. This CDR3 spans 16 amino acids. Germline V CDR1 and CDR2: GEAIGNYY, EKD. Trimming at V came to 0 bases and at J to 4 bases, leaving 10 bases not matched to a gene.

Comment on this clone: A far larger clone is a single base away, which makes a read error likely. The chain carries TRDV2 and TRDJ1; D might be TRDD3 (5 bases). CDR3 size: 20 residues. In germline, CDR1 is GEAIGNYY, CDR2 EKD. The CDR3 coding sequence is TGTGCCTGTGACCCGATTGGGAGGTGGGGACAGCTGAATTACACCGATAAAGTCATCTTT. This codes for CACDPIGRWGQLNYTDKVIF.

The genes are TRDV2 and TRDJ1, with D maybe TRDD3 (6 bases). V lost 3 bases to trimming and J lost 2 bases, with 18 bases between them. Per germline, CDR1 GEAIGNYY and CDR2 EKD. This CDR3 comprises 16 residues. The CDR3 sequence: CACDRLEDTETDKLIF. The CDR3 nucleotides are TGTGCCTGTGACCGACTTGAGGATACTGAAACCGATAAACTCATCTTT.

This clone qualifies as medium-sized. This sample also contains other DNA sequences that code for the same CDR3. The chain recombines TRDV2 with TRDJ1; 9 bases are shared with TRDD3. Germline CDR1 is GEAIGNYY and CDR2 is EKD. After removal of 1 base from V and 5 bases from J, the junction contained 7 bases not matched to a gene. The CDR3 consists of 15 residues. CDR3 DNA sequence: TGTGCCTGTGACACGCTGGGGGATTTGGAGGATAAACTCATCTTT. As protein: CACDTLGDLEDKLIF.

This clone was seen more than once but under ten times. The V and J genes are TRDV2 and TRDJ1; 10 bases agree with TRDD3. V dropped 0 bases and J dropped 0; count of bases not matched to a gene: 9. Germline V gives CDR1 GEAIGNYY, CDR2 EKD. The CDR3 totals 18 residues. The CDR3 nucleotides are TGTGCCTGTGACACCGTAGGGGGATACGAGGGGGACACCGATAAACTCATCTTT. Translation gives CACDTVGGYEGDTDKLIF.

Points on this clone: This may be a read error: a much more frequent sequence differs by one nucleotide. The CDR3 here is CARDEVGDIGLTAQLFF. The CDR3 DNA reads as TGTGCCCGTGACGAGGTGGGGGATATTGGGCTGACAGCACAACTCTTCTTT. The chain employs TRDV2 and TRDJ2, with 9 bases matching TRDD3. The CDR3 has 17 amino acids. Germline CDR1 and CDR2: GEAIGNYY and EKD.

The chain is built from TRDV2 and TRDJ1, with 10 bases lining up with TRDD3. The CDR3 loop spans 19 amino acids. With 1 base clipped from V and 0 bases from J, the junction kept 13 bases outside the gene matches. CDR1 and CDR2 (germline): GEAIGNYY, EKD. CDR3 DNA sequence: TGTGCCTGTGACACGCACTTACTGGGGGATCGTTCGTACACCGATAAACTCATCTTT. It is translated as CACDTHLLGDRSYTDKLIF.

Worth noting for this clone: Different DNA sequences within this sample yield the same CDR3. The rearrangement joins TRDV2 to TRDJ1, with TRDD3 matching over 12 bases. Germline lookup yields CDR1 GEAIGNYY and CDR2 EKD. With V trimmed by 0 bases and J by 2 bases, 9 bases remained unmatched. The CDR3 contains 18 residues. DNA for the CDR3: TGTGCCTGTGACACCCTCCCCGTACTGGGGGATACAACCGATAAACTCATCTTT. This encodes CACDTLPVLGDTTDKLIF.

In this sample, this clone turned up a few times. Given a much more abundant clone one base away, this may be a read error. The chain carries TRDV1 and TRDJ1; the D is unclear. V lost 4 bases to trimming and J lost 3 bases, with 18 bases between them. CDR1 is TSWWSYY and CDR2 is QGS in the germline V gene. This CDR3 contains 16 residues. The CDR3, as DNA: TGTGCTCTTGGGGTCGCCGAGGGACGGTACGCCGATAAACTCATCTTT. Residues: CALGVAEGRYADKLIF.

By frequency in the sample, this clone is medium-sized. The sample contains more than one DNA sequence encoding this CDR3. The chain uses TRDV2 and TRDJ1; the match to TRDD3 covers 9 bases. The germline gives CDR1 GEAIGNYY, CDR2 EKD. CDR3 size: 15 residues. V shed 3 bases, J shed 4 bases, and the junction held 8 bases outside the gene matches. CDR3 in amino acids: CACDALLGDNDKLIF. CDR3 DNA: TGTGCCTGTGACGCATTACTGGGGGACAACGATAAACTCATCTTT.

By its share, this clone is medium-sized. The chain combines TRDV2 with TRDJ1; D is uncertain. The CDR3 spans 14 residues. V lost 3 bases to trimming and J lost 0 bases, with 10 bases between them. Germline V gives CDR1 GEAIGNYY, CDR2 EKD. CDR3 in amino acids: CACDAVPNTDKLIF. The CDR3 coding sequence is TGTGCCTGTGACGCCGTACCTAACACCGATAAACTCATCTTT.

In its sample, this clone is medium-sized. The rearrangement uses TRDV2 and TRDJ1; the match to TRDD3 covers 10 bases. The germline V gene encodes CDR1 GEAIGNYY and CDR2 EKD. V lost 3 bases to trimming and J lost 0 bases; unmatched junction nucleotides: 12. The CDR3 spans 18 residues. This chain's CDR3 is CACDVLGDRGSHTDKLIF. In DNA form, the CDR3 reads TGTGCCTGTGACGTACTGGGGGATCGGGGTAGCCACACCGATAAACTCATCTTT.

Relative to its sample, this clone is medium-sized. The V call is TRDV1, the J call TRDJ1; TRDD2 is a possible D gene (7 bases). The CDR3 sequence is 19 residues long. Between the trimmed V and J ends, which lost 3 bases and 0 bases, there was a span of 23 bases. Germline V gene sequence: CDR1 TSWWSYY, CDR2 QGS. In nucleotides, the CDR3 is TGTGCTCTTGGGGACGAGATATTCCTACAACGGGGATACACCGATAAACTCATCTTT. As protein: CALGDEIFLQRGYTDKLIF.

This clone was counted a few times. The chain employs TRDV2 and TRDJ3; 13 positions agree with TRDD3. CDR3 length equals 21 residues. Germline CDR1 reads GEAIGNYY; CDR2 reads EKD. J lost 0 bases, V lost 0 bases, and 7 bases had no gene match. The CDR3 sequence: CACDTVLGDTQSSWDTRQMFF. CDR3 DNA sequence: TGTGCCTGTGACACCGTACTGGGGGATACGCAGAGCTCCTGGGACACCCGACAGATGTTTTTC.

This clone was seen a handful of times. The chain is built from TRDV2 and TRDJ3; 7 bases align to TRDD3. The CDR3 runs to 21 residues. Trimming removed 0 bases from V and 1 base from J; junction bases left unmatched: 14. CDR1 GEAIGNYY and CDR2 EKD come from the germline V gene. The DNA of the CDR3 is TGTGCCTGTGACACCTTACTACCCATGGGGGACCCATCCTGGGACACCCGACAGATGTTTTTC. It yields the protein CACDTLLPMGDPSWDTRQMFF.

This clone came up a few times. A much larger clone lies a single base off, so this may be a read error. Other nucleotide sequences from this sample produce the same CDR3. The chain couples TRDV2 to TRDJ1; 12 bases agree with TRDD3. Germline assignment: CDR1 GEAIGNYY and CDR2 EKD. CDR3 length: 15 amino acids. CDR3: CACDNLGDTNDKLIF. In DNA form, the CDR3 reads TGCGCCTGTGACAATCTGGGGGATACGAATGATAAACTCATCTTT.